The 20 T cell receptor beta chains listed next were all sequenced from one sample in a study of T cell responses to AZD1222 COVID-19 vaccine. Clones were read by immunoSEQ multiplex PCR, and TCRdb kept only the in-frame ones, dropping some. The data contain under 140,000 clones, 80% to 90% of them singletons. Source: peripheral blood, taken 28 days after the second AZD1222 dose. The receptors derive from an adult who received the AZD1222 COVID-19 vaccine.

This chain joins TRBV7-9 and TRBJ1-1, with TRBD1 matching 10 bases. The length of the CDR3 is 17 residues. Germline loops: CDR1 SEHNR, CDR2 FQNEAQ (reference sequence). Germline trimming cut 5 bases from V and 1 base from J; bases unmatched to any gene: 10. CDR3 nucleotide sequence: TGTGCCAGCAGCCCGGCCGGGACAGGGGCGAAGAACACTGAAGCTTTCTTT. It yields the protein CASSPAGTGAKNTEAFF.

The chain links TRBV7-6 to TRBJ2-5; a possible D gene is TRBD1 (5 bases). CDR3 length: 15 amino acids. V lost 0 bases to trimming and J lost 2 bases, with 10 bases between them. Germline lookup yields CDR1 SGHVS and CDR2 FNYEAQ. CDR3 nucleotides: TGTGCCAGCAGCTTAGCGTCTTCAGGGCAAGAGACCCAGTACTTC. This sequence encodes CASSLASSGQETQYF. The variable domain in full, with the rest retrieved from reference TRBV7-6 and TRBJ2-5, is GAGVSQSPRYKVTKRGQDVALRCDPISGHVSLYWYRQALGQGPEFLTYFNYEAQQDKSGLPNDRFSAERPEGSISTLTIQRTEQRDSAMYRCASSLASSGQETQYFGPGTRLLVL.

The CDR3 sequence: CASSLPTSGSYNEQFF. The DNA of the CDR3 is TGTGCCAGCAGCTTACCCACTAGCGGGAGCTACAATGAGCAGTTCTTC. This chain links TRBV7-9 with TRBJ2-1, with TRBD2 identical over 11 bases. Germline CDR1 reads SEHNR; CDR2 reads FQNEAQ (reference sequence). The J segment lost 3 bases and the V segment lost 2 bases, leaving 3 bases of the junction unmatched. There are 16 residues in the CDR3.

This chain connects TRBV29-1 to TRBJ2-7, with 11 bases aligning to TRBD1. The CDR3 is 13 residues long. The germline gives CDR1 SQVTM, CDR2 ANQGSEA. V was pared by 7 bases and J by 4 bases, with 6 bases of the junction left unmatched. The CDR3: CSAAGTGGYEQYF. The CDR3 nucleotides are TGCAGCGCGGCCGGGACAGGGGGTTACGAGCAGTACTTC.

The chain uses TRBV2 and TRBJ2-3; TRBD2 is a possible D gene (6 bases). The CDR3 length is 14 residues. The germline V gene has CDR1 SNHLY and CDR2 FYNNEI. Trimming stripped 8 bases from V and 0 bases from J, with 12 bases between. The CDR3 region has the DNA TGTGCCAGCGCTAGCGCCATTAGCACAGATACGCAGTATTTT. Translation gives CASASAISTDTQYF.

The J gene is TRBJ2-7, the V gene TRBV5-1, with a possible D match to TRBD1 (6 bases). The CDR3 is 15 amino acids. With 4 bases removed from V and 6 bases from J, the gap between germline ends came to 20 bases. The germline V gene has CDR1 SGHRS and CDR2 YFSETQ. The CDR3 nucleotides are TGCGCCAGCAGCATACGGCAGGGGACCCCTTCCGAGCAGTACTTC. It translates to CASSIRQGTPSEQYF.

V is TRBV7-8 and J is TRBJ1-2; 7 bases are a match to TRBD1. In germline, CDR1 is SGHVS, CDR2 FQNEAQ. The CDR3 length is 14 residues. V shed 5 bases and J 4 bases; nucleotides not matched to a gene: 7. Written as DNA, the CDR3 is TGTGCCAGCAGCGTCGGCAGGGGGGTCTATGGCTACACCTTC. Residues: CASSVGRGVYGYTF.

The V and J genes are TRBV11-2 and TRBJ2-7; TRBD2 matches at 11 bases. The CDR3 loop spans 15 amino acids. In germline, CDR1 is SGHAT, CDR2 FQNNGV. The V segment lost 5 bases and the J segment 2 bases; nucleotides outside the gene matches: 5. In DNA form, the CDR3 reads TGTGCCAGCAGCCCGCTAGCGGGGGGCCCCTACGAGCAGTACTTC. It encodes CASSPLAGGPYEQYF.

V is TRBV18 and J is TRBJ2-5; TRBD1 matches at 8 bases. Losses at the gene ends were 4 bases for V and 4 bases for J; bases not matched to a gene: 11. Germline V gene sequence: CDR1 KGHSH, CDR2 LQKENI. The CDR3 has 16 amino acids. The CDR3 is CASSLNGQGIGETQYF. Written as DNA, the CDR3 is TGTGCCAGCTCACTCAACGGACAGGGTATCGGAGAGACCCAGTACTTC.

V is TRBV6-5 and J is TRBJ1-4; TRBD1 matches 9 bases. With V trimmed by 6 bases and J by 7 bases, 6 bases remained unmatched. This CDR3 is built from 14 residues. Germline lookup yields CDR1 MNHEY and CDR2 SVGAGI. For the CDR3, the DNA is TGTGCCAGCAGGCGGACAGGGGAGGGTGAAAAACTGTTTTTT. Translated, it gives CASRRTGEGEKLFF.

V and J are TRBV5-1 and TRBJ1-1; D is unresolved. The germline V gene has CDR1 SGHRS and CDR2 YFSETQ. V lost 2 bases and J lost 0, with 14 bases in between. The CDR3 is made up of 16 amino acids. CDR3 amino acids: CASSFPSGSMNTEAFF. The CDR3 DNA reads TGCGCCAGCAGCTTCCCATCTGGCAGCATGAACACTGAAGCTTTCTTT.

The chain combines TRBV5-4 with TRBJ1-6; 7 bases agree with TRBD1. Germline V CDR1 and CDR2: SGHNT, YYREEE (reference sequence). CDR3 length: 13 residues. V trimming: 7 bases; J trimming: 7 bases; junction bases outside the gene matches: 5. CDR3 bases: TGTGCCAGCCGGCAGGGGGGGAATTCACCCCTCCACTTT. Amino acids: CASRQGGNSPLHF. Filled out from reference TRBV5-4 and TRBJ1-6, the complete variable domain reads ETGVTQSPTHLIKTRGQQVTLRCSSQSGHNTVSWYQQALGQGPQFIFQYYREEENGRGNFPPRFSGLQFPNYSSELNVNALELDDSALYLCASRQGGNSPLHFGNGTRLTVT.

This chain connects TRBV5-1 to TRBJ2-5; TRBD1 matches at 10 bases. This CDR3 region has 15 residues. CDR1 is SGHRS, CDR2 YFSETQ, per germline. The junction had 8 bases not matched to a gene; V was cut back by 3 bases and J by 6 bases. CDR3 protein: CASSSMTGGVQTQYF. The DNA of the CDR3 is TGCGCCAGCAGCTCTATGACAGGGGGCGTGCAGACCCAGTACTTC.

This clone appeared a single time. The chain couples TRBV12-3 or TRBV12-4 to TRBJ2-1; D call uncertain. This CDR3 comprises 12 residues. The V end was cut by 3 bases, the J end by 6 bases, with 6 bases between. DNA of the CDR3: TGTGCCAGCAGTTTCTCTGGCAATGAGCAGTTCTTC. Protein product: CASSFSGNEQFF.

The chain is built from TRBV5-4 and TRBJ1-5; a possible D gene is TRBD1 (5 bases). The germline gives CDR1 SGHNT, CDR2 YYREEE (reference sequence). V was trimmed by 4 bases and J by 3 bases, leaving 14 bases between them. The CDR3 length is 15 residues. CDR3 DNA: TGTGCCAGCAGCCTGGCGGGGGATGCCAATCAGCCCCAGCATTTT. It codes for CASSLAGDANQPQHF.

V usage is TRBV7-9 and J usage is TRBJ2-3; TRBD2 matches at 10 bases. This CDR3 contains 17 residues. Germline CDR1 reads SEHNR; CDR2 reads FQNEAQ (reference sequence). Trimming cost V 1 base and J 5 bases; bases outside gene matches: 9. The CDR3 bases are TGTGCCAGCAGCTTAGGGCCTAGCGGGGGCTCGGTAGATACGCAGTATTTT. Translation gives CASSLGPSGGSVDTQYF.

In its sample, this clone was seen a few times. This chain joins TRBV7-9 and TRBJ2-7, with D uncertain. The CDR3 length is 11 residues. The V end was cut by 1 base, the J end by 3 bases, with 1 base between. Germline V CDR1 and CDR2: SEHNR, FQNEAQ (reference sequence). DNA of the CDR3: TGTGCCAGCAGCTTAGACTACGAGCAGTACTTC. Protein: CASSLDYEQYF.

This chain's CDR3 is CASSLAEPYYGYTF. In nucleotides, the CDR3 is TGTGCCAGCAGCTTGGCCGAACCTTACTATGGCTACACCTTC. The chain employs TRBV5-6 and TRBJ1-2, with D unclear. From germline, CDR1 is SGHDT and CDR2 YYEEEE. Trimming removed 0 bases from V and 3 bases from J, with 9 bases in between. The CDR3 has 14 amino acids.

This clone was seen a single time. The gene calls are TRBV5-1 and TRBJ2-7; 8 bases are shared with TRBD1. Germline values: CDR1 SGHRS, CDR2 YFSETQ. This CDR3 spans 14 amino acids. Trimming took 3 bases from V and 5 from J; bases not matched to a gene: 7. The CDR3 reads CASSSGQGSHEQYF. Written as DNA, the CDR3 is TGCGCCAGCAGCTCAGGACAGGGCAGCCACGAGCAGTACTTC.

This chain links TRBV28 with TRBJ1-5; D call uncertain. The germline V gene has CDR1 MDHEN and CDR2 SYDVKM. Trimming shortened V by 6 bases and J by 6 bases, and 12 bases separated the two germline ends. The CDR3 runs 13 residues. In DNA, the CDR3 is TGTGCCAGCAGGACCTCCTCGGGTCAGCCCCAGCATTTT. Amino acids: CASRTSSGQPQHF.